This TCR beta chain was identified in a study of beta chain features in type 1 diabetes. Across the whole study: Cell yields, age and gender were similar between patients and healthy donors. The study, taken as a whole, reports: Type 1 diabetes patients had moderately but significantly shorter TCRB CDR3s in all four CD4+ subsets. Possible PCR preference for shorter templates applied equally to patients and controls. Researchers reported that naive, central memory and Treg TCRB repertoires appeared more similar in patients than in healthy donors.

Germline CDR1 and CDR2: GTSNPN and SVGIG (reference sequence). V dropped 2 bases and J dropped 2; count of bases not matched to a gene: 5. The CDR3 covers 14 residues. This clone has only a few counts. Antigen unknown. The study reverse transcribed the entire isolated RNA, so it sequenced expressed TCRB transcripts. Average reads for naive, central memory and regulatory T cell samples were about 3.6 million. Only in-frame clones appear in the TCRdb table, and some are missing; sequencing was by immunoSEQ multiplex PCR. The table records 130,000 to 150,000 clones, about 12% of them present only once. This chain joins TRBV30 and TRBJ2-7; 8 nucleotides match TRBD1. Material: central memory CD4+ T cells from blood. The sequence came from a man aged 18-30 years with type 1 diabetes. The CDR3 DNA follows: TGTGCCTGGAGTCGCGGGACAGGAGCCTACGAGCAGTACTTC. It codes for CAWSRGTGAYEQYF. Using reference TRBV30 and TRBJ2-7 for the parts outside the CDR3, the full variable domain is SQTIHQWPATLVQPVGSPLSLECTVEGTSNPNLYWYRQAAGRGLQLLFYSVGIGQISSEVPQNLSASRPQDRQFILSSKKLLLSDSGFYLCAWSRGTGAYEQYFGPGTRLTVT.